This TCR beta chain was captured by sequencing in a study of T cells expressing NK-cell markers. Across the whole study: All TCR beta repertoires analysed originated from sorted CD3+CD56+NKG2C+, CD3+CD56+NKG2C- and CD3+CD56-NKG2C+ T cells. Seven of the eight sequenced donors were classified as HCMV-seropositive, and one was classified as seronegative. Findings of the study overall: Among several donors, these clonotypes also ranked first in the CD3+CD56-NKG2C+ fraction.

Remarks on this clonotype: Its antigen is not identified.

UMIs were included in TCR beta cDNA generated by 5'RACE template switching. TCRdb re-called the 5' RACE reads, yielding one record per CDR3 amino acid sequence without DNA. This table lists a few hundred thousand distinct CDR3 sequences. The CDR3 is 16 residues long. Germline V gene sequence: CDR1 KGHDR, CDR2 SFDVKD. The clonotype comes from a man aged 18 to 70 in good health. The V gene is TRBV24-1, the J gene TRBJ2-1; there is no DNA to check the TCRdb D call of TRBD2. The sequenced sample was blood T cells: a sorted CD56 or NKG2C T cell subset, CD4+ or CD8+ T cells, or bulk PBMC T cells (not recorded which). This CDR3 is CATSDLIAGGVVEQFF.